Presented here are 7 T cell receptor beta chains from one specimen sequenced in a study of blood T cell repertoires in COVID-19 (dated by TCRdb to about 2020). Library generation was performed with the immunoSEQ multiplex PCR assay. Held by TCRdb, this immuneACCESS table contains in-frame sequences only and omits some clones. Under half of the omission traces to an unresolved V gene where checked; the cause of the rest is unknown. This sample lists some 230,000 clones; 65% to 90% were detected once. The ten top clones hold around 6.8% of the sample. What was sequenced was peripheral blood. The receptor source for this set is a woman aged 45 to 65 with acute or convalescent COVID-19.

In nucleotides, the CDR3 is TGTGCCTGGACAAGCGGGACTCTCTCCTACGAGCAGTACTTC. Amino acids: CAWTSGTLSYEQYF. The rearrangement uses TRBV30 and TRBJ2-7, with TRBD2 matching 7 bases. Germline CDR1 and CDR2: GTSNPN and SVGIG (reference sequence). CDR3 length equals 14 residues. Trimming at V came to 4 bases and at J to 0 bases, leaving 6 bases not matched to a gene. The variable domain in full, with the rest retrieved from reference TRBV30 and TRBJ2-7, is SQTIHQWPATLVQPVGSPLSLECTVEGTSNPNLYWYRQAAGRGLQLLFYSVGIGQISSEVPQNLSASRPQDRQFILSSKKLLLSDSGFYLCAWTSGTLSYEQYFGPGTRLTVT.

Notes on this clone: This sample also contains other DNA sequences that code for the same CDR3. The chain links TRBV5-1 to TRBJ2-3, with D possibly being TRBD2 (5 bases). The V gene's germline CDR1 is SGHRS and CDR2 YFSETQ. With 0 bases removed from V and 3 bases from J, the gap between germline ends came to 11 bases. The CDR3 is 15 amino acids. CDR3 nucleotide sequence: TGCGCCAGCAGCTTGGGTAGCGCTGGTACAGATACGCAGTATTTT. Protein: CASSLGSAGTDTQYF.

J is TRBJ1-1 and V is TRBV6-1; D is unresolved. Germline CDR1 is MNHNS and CDR2 is SASEGT. This CDR3 contains 17 residues. Trimming shortened V by 0 bases and J by 5 bases, and 19 bases separated the two germline ends. Written as DNA, the CDR3 is TGTGCCAGCAGTGAAGCCCGAGTCCGGGAGCGGGGTACTGAAGCTTTCTTT. Its protein is CASSEARVRERGTEAFF.

This clone showed up just a few times. J is TRBJ2-1 and V is TRBV4-1; 12 bases align to TRBD2. Looked up from germline, CDR1 is MGHRA and CDR2 is YSYEKL. V shed 4 bases, J shed 0 bases, and the junction held 7 bases outside the gene matches. This CDR3 has 18 amino acids. The CDR3 sequence: CASSRGTSGSHSYNEQFF. The CDR3 DNA reads as TGCGCCAGCAGCCGAGGGACTAGCGGGTCACACTCCTACAATGAGCAGTTCTTC.

The chain is built from TRBV19 and TRBJ1-4; the D gene is possibly TRBD1 (6 bases). There are 16 residues in the CDR3. V gave up 8 bases and J gave up 0 bases, with 16 bases separating them. From germline, CDR1 is LNHDA and CDR2 SQIVND (reference sequence). DNA of the CDR3: TGTGCCAGTGGAGACCAGGGGTCCGCAACTAATGAAAAACTGTTTTTT. Protein sequence: CASGDQGSATNEKLFF.

The chain links TRBV7-9 to TRBJ2-7, with D hard to call. The ends were cut back, 5 bases at V and 2 bases at J, with 13 bases in the middle. This CDR3 spans 14 amino acids. Per the germline V gene, CDR1 is SEHNR and CDR2 is FQNEAQ (reference sequence). The CDR3 spells CASSQTSLTYEQYF. The CDR3 DNA reads as TGTGCCAGCAGCCAGACATCCCTTACCTACGAGCAGTACTTC. The complete variable domain, with remaining parts taken from reference TRBV7-9 and TRBJ2-7, reads DTGVSQNPRHKITKRGQNVTFRCDPISEHNRLYWYRQTLGQGPEFLTYFQNEAQLEKSRLLSDRFSAERPKGSFSTLEIQRTEQGDSAMYLCASSQTSLTYEQYFGPGTRLTVT.

J is TRBJ2-1 and V is TRBV11-3; 11 nucleotides align to TRBD2. Germline lookup yields CDR1 SGHNT and CDR2 YENEEA. Losses at the gene ends were 3 bases for V and 1 base for J; bases not matched to a gene: 2. This CDR3 is built from 16 residues. The CDR3 sequence is CASSFSGGASYNEQFF. The CDR3 DNA follows: TGTGCCAGCAGCTTTAGCGGGGGGGCTTCCTACAATGAGCAGTTCTTC. Combining the CDR3 with reference TRBV11-3 and TRBJ2-1 gives the whole variable domain EAGVVQSPRYKIIEKKQPVAFWCNPISGHNTLYWYLQNLGQGPELLIRYENEEAVDDSQLPKDRFSAERLKGVDSTLKIQPAELGDSAVYLCASSFSGGASYNEQFFGPGTRLTVL.